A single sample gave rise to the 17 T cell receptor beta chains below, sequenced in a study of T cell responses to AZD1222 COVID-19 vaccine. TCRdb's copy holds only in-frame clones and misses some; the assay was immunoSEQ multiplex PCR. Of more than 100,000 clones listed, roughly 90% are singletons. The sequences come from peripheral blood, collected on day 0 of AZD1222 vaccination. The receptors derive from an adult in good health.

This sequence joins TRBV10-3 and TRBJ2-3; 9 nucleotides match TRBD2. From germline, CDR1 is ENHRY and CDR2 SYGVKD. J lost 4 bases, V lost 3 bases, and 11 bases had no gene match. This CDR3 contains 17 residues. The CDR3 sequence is CAISDRGRAVHADTQYF. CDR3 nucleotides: TGTGCCATCAGTGACCGCGGGAGGGCCGTTCATGCAGATACGCAGTATTTT.

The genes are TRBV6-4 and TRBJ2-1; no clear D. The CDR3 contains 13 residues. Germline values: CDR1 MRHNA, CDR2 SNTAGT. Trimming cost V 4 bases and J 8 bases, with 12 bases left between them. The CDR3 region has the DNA TGTGCCAGCAGTGGCTCCGCGGTGGATGAGCAGTTCTTC. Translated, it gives CASSGSAVDEQFF.

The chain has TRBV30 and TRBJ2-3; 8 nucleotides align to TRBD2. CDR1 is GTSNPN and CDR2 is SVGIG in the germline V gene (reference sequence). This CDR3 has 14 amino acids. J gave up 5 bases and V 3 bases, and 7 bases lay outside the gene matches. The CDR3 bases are TGTGCCTGGAGGATCGGGGGGGCCGGAGATACGCAGTATTTT. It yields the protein CAWRIGGAGDTQYF.

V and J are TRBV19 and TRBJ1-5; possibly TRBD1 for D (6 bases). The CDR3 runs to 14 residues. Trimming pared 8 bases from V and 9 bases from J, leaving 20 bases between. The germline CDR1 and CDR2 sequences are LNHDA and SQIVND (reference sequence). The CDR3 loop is CASGGQPNRGPQHF. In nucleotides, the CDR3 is TGTGCCAGTGGAGGACAGCCCAACCGGGGGCCCCAGCATTTT.

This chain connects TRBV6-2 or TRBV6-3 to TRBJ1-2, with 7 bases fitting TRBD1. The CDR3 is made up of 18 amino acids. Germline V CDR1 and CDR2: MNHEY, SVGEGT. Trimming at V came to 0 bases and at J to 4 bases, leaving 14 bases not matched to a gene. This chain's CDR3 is CASSYSRQGEENGYGYTF. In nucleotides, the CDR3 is TGTGCCAGCAGTTACTCGAGACAGGGAGAAGAGAATGGCTATGGCTACACCTTC.

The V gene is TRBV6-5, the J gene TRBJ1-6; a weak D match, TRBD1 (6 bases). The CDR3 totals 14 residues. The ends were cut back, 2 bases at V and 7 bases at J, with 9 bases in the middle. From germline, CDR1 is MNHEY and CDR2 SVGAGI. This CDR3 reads CASSYTGSNSPLHF. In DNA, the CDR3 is TGTGCCAGCAGTTACACAGGGTCCAATTCACCCCTCCACTTT.

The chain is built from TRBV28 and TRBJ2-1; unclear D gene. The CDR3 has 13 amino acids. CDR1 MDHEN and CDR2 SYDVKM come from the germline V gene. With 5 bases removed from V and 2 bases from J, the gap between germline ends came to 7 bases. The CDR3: CASSDLTYNEQFF. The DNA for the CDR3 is TGTGCCAGCAGTGACTTGACCTACAATGAGCAGTTCTTC.

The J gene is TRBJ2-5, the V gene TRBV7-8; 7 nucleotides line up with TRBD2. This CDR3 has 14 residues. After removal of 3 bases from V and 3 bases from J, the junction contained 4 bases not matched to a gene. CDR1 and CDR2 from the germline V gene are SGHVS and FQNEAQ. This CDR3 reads CASSFREGKETQYF. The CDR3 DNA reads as TGTGCCAGCAGCTTCAGGGAGGGTAAAGAGACCCAGTACTTC.

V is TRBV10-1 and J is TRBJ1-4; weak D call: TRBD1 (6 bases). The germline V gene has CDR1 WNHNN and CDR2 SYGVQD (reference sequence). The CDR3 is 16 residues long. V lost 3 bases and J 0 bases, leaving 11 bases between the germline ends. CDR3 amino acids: CASSDGAGATNEKLFF. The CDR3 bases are TGCGCCAGCAGTGACGGGGCAGGGGCAACTAATGAAAAACTGTTTTTT.

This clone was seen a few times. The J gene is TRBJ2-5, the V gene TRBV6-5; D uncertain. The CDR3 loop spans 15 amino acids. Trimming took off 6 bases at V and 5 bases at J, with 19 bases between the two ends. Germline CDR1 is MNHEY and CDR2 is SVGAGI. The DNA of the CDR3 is TGTGCCAGCAGATCATCCCTTGGCCACGCGGAGACCCAGTACTTC. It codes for CASRSSLGHAETQYF.

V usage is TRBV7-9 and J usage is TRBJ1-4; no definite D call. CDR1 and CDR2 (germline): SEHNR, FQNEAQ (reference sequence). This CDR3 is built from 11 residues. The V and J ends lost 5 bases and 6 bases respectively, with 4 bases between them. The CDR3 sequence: CASSPDEKLFF. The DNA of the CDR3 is TGTGCCAGCAGCCCCGATGAAAAACTGTTTTTT. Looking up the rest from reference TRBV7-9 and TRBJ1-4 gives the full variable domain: DTGVSQNPRHKITKRGQNVTFRCDPISEHNRLYWYRQTLGQGPEFLTYFQNEAQLEKSRLLSDRFSAERPKGSFSTLEIQRTEQGDSAMYLCASSPDEKLFFGSGTQLSVL.

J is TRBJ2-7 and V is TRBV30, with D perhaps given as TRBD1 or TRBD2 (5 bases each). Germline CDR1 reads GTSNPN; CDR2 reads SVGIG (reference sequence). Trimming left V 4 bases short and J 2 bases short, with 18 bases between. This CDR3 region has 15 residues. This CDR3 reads CAWNVGEGIPYEQYF. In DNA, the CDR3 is TGTGCCTGGAATGTGGGAGAGGGGATCCCCTACGAGCAGTACTTC.

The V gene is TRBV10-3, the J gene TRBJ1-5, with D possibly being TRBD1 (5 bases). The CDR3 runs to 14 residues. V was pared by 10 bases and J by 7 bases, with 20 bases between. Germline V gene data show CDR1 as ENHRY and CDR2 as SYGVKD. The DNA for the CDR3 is TGTGCCACCCGGGGGACCCAGAGAGGGCAGCCCCAGCATTTT. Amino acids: CATRGTQRGQPQHF.

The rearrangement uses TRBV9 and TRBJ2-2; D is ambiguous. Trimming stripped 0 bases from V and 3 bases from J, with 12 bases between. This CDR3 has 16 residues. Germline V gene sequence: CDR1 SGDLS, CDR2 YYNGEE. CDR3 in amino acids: CASSVGADLYTGELFF. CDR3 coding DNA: TGTGCCAGCAGCGTAGGGGCAGACCTTTACACCGGGGAGCTGTTTTTT.

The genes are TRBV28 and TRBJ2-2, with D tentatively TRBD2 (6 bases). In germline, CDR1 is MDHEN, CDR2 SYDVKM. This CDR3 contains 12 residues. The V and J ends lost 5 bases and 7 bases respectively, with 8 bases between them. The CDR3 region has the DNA TGTGCCAGCAGTAAAGCGGGCGGGGAGCTGTTTTTT. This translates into CASSKAGGELFF.

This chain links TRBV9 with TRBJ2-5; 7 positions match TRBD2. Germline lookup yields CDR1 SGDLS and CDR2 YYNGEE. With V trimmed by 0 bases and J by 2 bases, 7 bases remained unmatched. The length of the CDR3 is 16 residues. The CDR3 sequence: CASSVGGGGPQETQYF. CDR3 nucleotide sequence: TGTGCCAGCAGCGTAGGAGGCGGGGGTCCTCAAGAGACCCAGTACTTC.

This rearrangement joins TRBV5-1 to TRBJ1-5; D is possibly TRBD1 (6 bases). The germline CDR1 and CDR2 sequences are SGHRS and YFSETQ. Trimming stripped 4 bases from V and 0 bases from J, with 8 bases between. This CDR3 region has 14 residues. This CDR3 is CASSPGDSNQPQHF. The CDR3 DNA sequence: TGCGCCAGCAGCCCAGGGGATAGCAATCAGCCCCAGCATTTT.